The 5 T cell receptor beta chains listed next were all sequenced from one sample in a study of cytomegalovirus exposure and HLA in healthy donors. The PCR ran on 60 Vbeta and 13 Jbeta primers. Using immunoSEQ multiplex PCR, the repertoire was profiled, and TCRdb retains in-frame clones only, with some absent. The sample has some 69,000 clones, more than 65% seen once. What was sequenced was PBMCs. The receptors here all came from a young woman in good health and CMV-seronegative.

This clone showed up just once. The CDR3 loop is CAPSVPNEQFF. In DNA form, the CDR3 reads TGTGCCCCTAGCGTCCCCAATGAGCAGTTCTTC. The rearrangement links TRBV30 to TRBJ2-1, with D perhaps matching TRBD2 (6 bases). The CDR3 consists of 11 residues. Germline loops: CDR1 GTSNPN, CDR2 SVGIG (reference sequence). The V gene lost 8 bases and the J gene lost 6 bases, with 11 bases spanning the gap.

The chain employs TRBV7-2 and TRBJ1-1; 7 positions match TRBD1. Germline V gene sequence: CDR1 SGHTA, CDR2 FQGNSA. V lost 5 bases, J lost 1 base, and 10 bases stayed unmatched. There are 16 residues in the CDR3. The DNA for the CDR3 is TGTGCCAGCAGCCATTTCCCCGGGACAGCGAACACTGAAGCTTTCTTT. The encoded protein is CASSHFPGTANTEAFF.

The chain couples TRBV19 to TRBJ1-6; TRBD1 matches at 10 bases. This CDR3 contains 15 residues. The J segment lost 7 bases and the V segment lost 7 bases, leaving 7 bases of the junction unmatched. CDR1 LNHDA and CDR2 SQIVND come from the germline V gene (reference sequence). The CDR3 sequence: CASMGDRGLNSPLHF. The CDR3 region has the DNA TGTGCCAGTATGGGGGACAGGGGTCTCAATTCACCCCTCCACTTT.

The V call is TRBV6-5, the J call TRBJ1-5, with 10 bases matching TRBD1. This CDR3 contains 14 residues. J gave up 7 bases and V 5 bases, and 5 bases lay outside the gene matches. Germline V lookup: CDR1 MNHEY, CDR2 SVGAGI. The CDR3 spells CASSMTGGDQPQHF. The CDR3 coding sequence is TGTGCCAGCAGTATGACAGGGGGCGACCAGCCCCAGCATTTT.

V and J are TRBV2 and TRBJ1-1; 8 positions agree with TRBD1. This CDR3 spans 17 amino acids. Germline CDR1 and CDR2: SNHLY and FYNNEI. The trim removed 1 base at V and 5 bases at J, leaving 12 bases unmatched. CDR3 loop: CASSEEGGGRGRTEAFF. The CDR3 DNA follows: TGTGCCAGCAGTGAAGAGGGCGGGGGCAGGGGGCGTACTGAAGCTTTCTTT.